Listed here are 27 T cell receptor beta chains from one sample, sequenced in a study listed by TCRdb under 2016. Receptor amplification or capture employed RT-PCR. Instrument used: Illumina MiSeq. TCRdb ran its own pipeline on the public reads, namely fastp trimming at Q25 and MiXCR clone calling, and kept in-frame beta chains. Each entry merges the rows of one CDR3 protein and shows their most common DNA and genes. This sample has more than 600,000 distinct CDR3 sequences in its table, and 13% to 15% of those were observed once. In total, the top ten clones hold just over 3.5% of the sample. The specimen was memory CD4+ T cells from blood. The receptors come from a female donor in good health, serving as a healthy control.

This clonotype was seen ten or more times. V is TRBV20-1 and J is TRBJ2-7, with no clear D. The CDR3 is 12 residues long. Trimming took off 2 bases at V and 1 base at J, with 6 bases between the two ends. Germline CDR1 reads DFQATT; CDR2 reads SNEGSKA (reference sequence). For the CDR3, the DNA is TGCAGTGCTAGATTTATTTCCTACGAGCAGTACTTC. This gives the protein CSARFISYEQYF.

This clonotype was detected ten times or more. V is TRBV9 and J is TRBJ2-5; TRBD1 aligns across 11 bases. The V and J ends lost 4 bases and 5 bases, in that order; junction bases with no gene match: 7. Germline V lookup: CDR1 SGDLS, CDR2 YYNGEE. The CDR3 loop spans 15 amino acids. CDR3 sequence (DNA): TGTGCCAGCAGCCAAGGACAGGGGGCGAGCGAGACCCAGTACTTC. As protein: CASSQGQGASETQYF.

This clonotype showed up many times. CDR3 sequence: CASSRTDLAKNIQYF. CDR3 coding DNA: TGTGCCAGCAGTCGGACAGATCTAGCCAAAAACATTCAGTACTTC. The chain couples TRBV28 to TRBJ2-4; TRBD1 might be the D (6 bases). CDR3 length: 15 amino acids. V lost 5 bases and J lost 0, with 11 bases in between. The germline V gene has CDR1 MDHEN and CDR2 SYDVKM.

This clonotype showed up many times. The V gene is TRBV5-1, the J gene TRBJ2-3; tentatively, D is TRBD2 (6 bases). Between the trimmed V and J ends, which lost 1 base and 4 bases, there was a span of 10 bases. The CDR3 is made up of 14 amino acids. The germline gives CDR1 SGHRS, CDR2 YFSETQ. The chain's CDR3 is CASSLMGGADTQYF. The CDR3 region has the DNA TGCGCCAGCAGCTTGATGGGGGGAGCAGATACGCAGTATTTT.

This clonotype was found a few times. The chain couples TRBV24-1 to TRBJ2-1, with TRBD2 identical over 13 bases. CDR1 and CDR2 from the germline V gene are KGHDR and SFDVKD. This CDR3 is built from 16 residues. V was pared by 1 base and J by 7 bases, with 3 bases of the junction left unmatched. The CDR3 bases are TGTGCCACCAGTGATTTAACGACTAGCGGGAGGAATGAGCAGTTCTTC. This codes for CATSDLTTSGRNEQFF.

This clonotype was recorded many times. This chain links TRBV4-3 with TRBJ2-7, with D possibly TRBD2 on 5 matching bases. CDR1 and CDR2 from the germline V gene are LGHNA and YSLEER. The ends were cut back, 4 bases at V and 6 bases at J, with 16 bases in the middle. The CDR3 consists of 14 residues. CDR3 bases: TGCGCCAGCAGCCCACCAGGAGATCGGGGCGAGCAGTACTTC. Its translation is CASSPPGDRGEQYF.

This clonotype showed up just a few times. The V and J genes are TRBV29-1 and TRBJ2-3; 7 bases align to TRBD2. The CDR3 length is 13 residues. With V trimmed by 8 bases and J by 1 base, 6 bases remained unmatched. Germline-derived CDR1 and CDR2 are SQVTM and ANQGSEA. Here the CDR3 DNA reads TGCAGCCTTGCGGGGGAGGGCACAGATACGCAGTATTTT. This codes for CSLAGEGTDTQYF.

The chain couples TRBV6-6 to TRBJ2-7, with 11 nucleotides matching TRBD2. Germline trimming cut 6 bases from V and 4 bases from J; bases unmatched to any gene: 8. From germline, CDR1 is MNHNY and CDR2 SVGAGI (reference sequence). The CDR3 has 15 residues. CDR3 bases: TGTGCCAGCAGCATACTAGCGGGGGTAAGGTACGAGCAGTACTTC. It specifies CASSILAGVRYEQYF.

This clonotype has ten or more counts. V usage is TRBV15 and J usage is TRBJ2-2; D possibly corresponds to TRBD2 (6 bases). Trimming removed 2 bases from V and 3 bases from J, with 10 bases in between. In germline, CDR1 is LNHNV, CDR2 YYDKDF (reference sequence). This CDR3 contains 15 residues. CDR3 loop: CATSRRGSDTGELFF. CDR3 DNA sequence: TGTGCCACCAGCAGACGGGGGTCGGACACCGGGGAGCTGTTTTTT.

The CDR3 DNA follows: TGTGCCACCAGTGATGTAGGCGGGGGGTACAATGAGCAGTTCTTC. Amino acids: CATSDVGGGYNEQFF. The V gene is TRBV24-1, the J gene TRBJ2-1; 8 positions agree with TRBD2. CDR1 KGHDR and CDR2 SFDVKD come from the germline V gene. CDR3 length equals 15 residues. V lost 3 bases, J lost 4 bases, and 4 bases stayed unmatched.

This clonotype was counted between two and nine times. J is TRBJ1-1 and V is TRBV12-3 or TRBV12-4; D gene ambiguous. This CDR3 contains 13 residues. V lost 4 bases and J 5 bases, leaving 11 bases between the germline ends. CDR3 protein: CASSSPVGTEAFF. DNA of the CDR3: TGTGCCAGCAGTTCTCCGGTGGGTACTGAAGCTTTCTTT.

V is TRBV7-2 and J is TRBJ1-2, with TRBD1 identical over 7 bases. CDR1 SGHTA and CDR2 FQGNSA come from the germline V gene. The junction had 7 bases not matched to a gene; V was cut back by 3 bases and J by 9 bases. The CDR3 runs to 13 residues. CDR3 nucleotides: TGTGCCAGCAGCTTGGACAGGACGGTGAGCTACACCTTC. Amino acid sequence: CASSLDRTVSYTF.

This clonotype was observed a few times. The chain has TRBV11-2 and TRBJ1-1; 8 bases match TRBD1. The CDR3 covers 17 residues. Germline V CDR1 and CDR2: SGHAT, FQNNGV. The ends lost 0 bases at V and 5 bases at J; junction bases unmatched: 11. The CDR3 protein is CASSLDHLGRGPTEAFF. Written as DNA, the CDR3 is TGTGCCAGCAGCTTAGATCATCTGGGCAGGGGGCCGACTGAAGCTTTCTTT.

The chain is built from TRBV3-1 and TRBJ1-2, with D possibly matching TRBD1 (6 bases). This CDR3 spans 14 amino acids. Trimming left V 5 bases short and J 5 bases short, with 15 bases between. The germline CDR1 and CDR2 sequences are LGHDT and YNNKEL (reference sequence). The DNA of the CDR3 is TGTGCCAGCAGCATCCTGACAGGAGGTTATGGCTACACCTTC. Translation gives CASSILTGGYGYTF. The full variable domain, completed using reference TRBV3-1 and TRBJ1-2, is DTAVSQTPKYLVTQMGNDKSIKCEQNLGHDTMYWYKQDSKKFLKIMFSYNNKELIINETVPNRFSPKSPDKAHLNLHINSLELGDSAVYFCASSILTGGYGYTFGSGTRLTVV.

This clonotype was found many times. The genes are TRBV7-2 and TRBJ2-7; 7 nucleotides agree with TRBD1. Per the germline V gene, CDR1 is SGHTA and CDR2 is FQGNSA. The CDR3 is 15 amino acids. With V trimmed by 2 bases and J by 0 bases, 4 bases remained unmatched. The CDR3 reads CASSLSGTDSYEQYF. CDR3 nucleotides: TGTGCCAGCAGCTTATCGGGGACAGACTCCTACGAGCAGTACTTC. Drawing the rest from reference TRBV7-2 and TRBJ2-7, the complete variable domain is GAGVSQSPSNKVTEKGKDVELRCDPISGHTALYWYRQSLGQGLEFLIYFQGNSAPDKSGLPSDRFSAERTGGSVSTLTIQRTQQEDSAVYLCASSLSGTDSYEQYFGPGTRLTVT.

This clonotype was seen repeatedly, ten times or more. The V and J genes are TRBV7-2 and TRBJ2-4; D unresolved. Trimming pared 5 bases from V and 7 bases from J, leaving 12 bases between. Germline CDR1 and CDR2: SGHTA and FQGNSA. CDR3 length: 13 amino acids. The CDR3 is CASSLYTGNIQYF. The DNA for the CDR3 is TGTGCCAGCAGCCTATACACCGGGAACATTCAGTACTTC.

Only a few counts were recorded for this clonotype. The chain combines TRBV2 with TRBJ2-1, with 9 positions matching TRBD2. V lost 4 bases to trimming and J lost 5 bases; unmatched junction nucleotides: 6. Germline-derived CDR1 and CDR2 are SNHLY and FYNNEI. The CDR3 has 15 amino acids. CDR3: CASSVWTSADNEQFF. The CDR3 nucleotides are TGTGCCAGCAGTGTTTGGACTAGCGCAGACAATGAGCAGTTCTTC.

This clonotype showed up many times. It may be a read error: a sequence one base away is much more abundant. The chain uses TRBV6-2 or TRBV6-3 and TRBJ1-1, with 7 bases that match TRBD1. Looked up from germline, CDR1 is MNHEY and CDR2 is SVGEGT. The CDR3 spans 13 residues. J was trimmed by 3 bases and V by 6 bases; bases with no gene match: 4. Here the CDR3 DNA reads TGTGCCAGCAGCCAACAGGGGTACACTGAAGCTTTCTTT. Protein: CASSQQGYTEAFF.

This clonotype was seen only a few times. The chain joins TRBV20-1 to TRBJ1-5; D might be TRBD1 (6 bases). The germline V gene has CDR1 DFQATT and CDR2 SNEGSKA (reference sequence). V lost 3 bases, J lost 3 bases, and 21 bases lay in between. This CDR3 spans 17 amino acids. CDR3 sequence reads: CSASSVGFKGDNQPQHF. The CDR3 nucleotides are TGCAGTGCTAGCTCCGTGGGGTTCAAGGGGGACAATCAGCCCCAGCATTTT.

This chain joins TRBV3-1 and TRBJ1-2; D unresolved. The germline V gene encodes CDR1 LGHDT and CDR2 YNNKEL (reference sequence). This CDR3 has 14 residues. V was shortened by 0 bases and J by 4 bases, with 9 bases between the two germline ends. CDR3 DNA sequence: TGTGCCAGCAGCCAAGATCCCCTCCGCTATGGCTACACCTTC. This translates into CASSQDPLRYGYTF.

The V gene is TRBV5-1, the J gene TRBJ2-1; D might be TRBD2 (6 bases). In germline, CDR1 is SGHRS, CDR2 YFSETQ. The V end lost 7 bases, the J end lost 5 bases, and 10 bases lay between the germline ends. The CDR3 is made up of 12 amino acids. This CDR3 is CASRDWNNEQFF. CDR3 nucleotides: TGCGCCAGCCGGGACTGGAACAATGAGCAGTTCTTC.

The V gene is TRBV12-3 or TRBV12-4, the J gene TRBJ2-7; perhaps TRBD2 as D (6 bases). V lost 3 bases, J lost 8 bases, and 11 bases lay in between. The CDR3 covers 12 residues. The DNA for the CDR3 is TGTGCCAGCAGTTTGGATAGCGGAAAGCAGTACTTC. Translated: CASSLDSGKQYF.

At least ten counts were recorded for this clonotype. The CDR3 coding sequence is TGTGCCAGCAGCACTGGGCTGACTGTCTATGGCTACACCTTC. Its protein is CASSTGLTVYGYTF. The rearrangement joins TRBV12-3 or TRBV12-4 to TRBJ1-2; no clear D. This CDR3 comprises 14 residues. V was pared by 6 bases and J by 4 bases, with 15 bases between.

This clonotype was recorded many times. The V call is TRBV20-1, the J call TRBJ2-1; TRBD1 agrees at 8 bases. The CDR3 has 13 amino acids. V shed 6 bases, J shed 8 bases, and the junction held 9 bases outside the gene matches. Germline values: CDR1 DFQATT, CDR2 SNEGSKA (reference sequence). The CDR3 protein is CSAPRDRIYEQFF. In DNA, the CDR3 is TGCAGTGCCCCCCGGGACAGGATCTATGAGCAGTTCTTC.

CDR3 sequence: CASSPRVQGTYEQYF. In DNA form, the CDR3 reads TGTGCCAGCAGCCCGAGGGTTCAGGGAACCTACGAGCAGTACTTC. The rearrangement uses TRBV11-2 and TRBJ2-7; D possibly matches TRBD1 or TRBD2 (5 bases each). V lost 5 bases, J lost 2 bases, and 16 bases lay in between. The CDR3 contains 15 residues. Germline lookup yields CDR1 SGHAT and CDR2 FQNNGV.

There are many counts of this clonotype. The chain carries TRBV29-1 and TRBJ1-1; D is unresolved. Germline V gene lookup returns CDR1 SQVTM and CDR2 ANQGSEA. V gave up 1 base and J gave up 1 base, with 7 bases separating them. This CDR3 spans 13 amino acids. CDR3 amino acids: CSVEGHSNTEAFF. CDR3 bases: TGCAGCGTTGAAGGACATTCGAACACTGAAGCTTTCTTT.

The V and J genes are TRBV4-2 and TRBJ1-6; D is ambiguous. Germline V CDR1 and CDR2: LGHNA, YNFKEQ. Trimming removed 2 bases at V and 1 base at J, with 6 bases between. This CDR3 has 15 amino acids. CDR3 sequence: CASSQPGSYNSPLHF. For the CDR3, the DNA is TGTGCCAGCAGCCAACCGGGTTCCTATAATTCACCCCTCCACTTT.